This T cell receptor (beta chain) was profiled in a study of post-analysis software for immune sequencing data. This clonotype was counted at least ten times. Its target is not known. TCR beta cDNA libraries included unique molecular identifiers. TCRdb processed the PCR reads anew with MiXCR; each CDR3 protein has one entry. The table shows some 240,000 distinct CDR3 sequences, with approximately 34% occurring only once. Regarding the study as a whole: Normalized Chao1 diversity was significantly reduced in patients versus controls.

This receptor was obtained from a girl aged 10-17 years with multiple sclerosis. The sample was blood.

CDR3 sequence: CASRLEDGYTF. Here the CDR3 DNA reads TGCGCCAGCAGGCTAGAGGATGGCTACACCTTC. The chain uses TRBV5-1 and TRBJ1-2; no reliable D call. V lost 5 bases and J 6 bases, leaving 8 bases between the germline ends. Looked up from germline, CDR1 is SGHRS and CDR2 is YFSETQ. There are 11 residues in the CDR3. Full variable domain (outside the CDR3, taken from reference TRBV5-1 and TRBJ1-2): KAGVTQTPRYLIKTRGQQVTLSCSPISGHRSVSWYQQTPGQGLQFLFEYFSETQRNKGNFPGRFSGRQFSNSRSEMNVSTLELGDSALYLCASRLEDGYTFGSGTRLTVV.